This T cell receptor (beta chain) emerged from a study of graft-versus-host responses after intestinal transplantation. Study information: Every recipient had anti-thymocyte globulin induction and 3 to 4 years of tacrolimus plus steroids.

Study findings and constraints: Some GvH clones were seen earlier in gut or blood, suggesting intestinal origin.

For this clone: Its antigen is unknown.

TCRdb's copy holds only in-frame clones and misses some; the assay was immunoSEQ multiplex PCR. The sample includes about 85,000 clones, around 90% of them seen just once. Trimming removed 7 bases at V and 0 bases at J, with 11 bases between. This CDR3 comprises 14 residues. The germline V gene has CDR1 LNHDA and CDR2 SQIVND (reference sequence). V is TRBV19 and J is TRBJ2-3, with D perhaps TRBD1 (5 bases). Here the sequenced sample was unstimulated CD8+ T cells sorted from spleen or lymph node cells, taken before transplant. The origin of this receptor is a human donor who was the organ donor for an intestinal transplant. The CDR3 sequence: CASNDSPSTDTQYF. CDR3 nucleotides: TGTGCCAGTAACGACAGTCCTAGCACAGATACGCAGTATTTT.